The T cell receptor (beta chain) under discussion was sequenced for a study of OX40 agonist ivuxolimab in advanced cancers. Background on the study: Patients were given ivuxolimab, an antibody that agonizes OX40 (CD134).

Exclusion applied to patients with autoimmune disease history or systemic immunosuppression. The CDR3 is 14 amino acids. Trimming removed 1 base at V and 4 bases at J, with 10 bases between. Per the germline V gene, CDR1 is KGHSH and CDR2 is LQKENI. Profiled with immunoSEQ multiplex PCR; TCRdb holds only in-frame clones, not every one. The profile covers approximately 77,000 clones, with more than 80% appearing a single time and 4.8% taken by the ten largest. V gene TRBV18 combines with J gene TRBJ1-1, with D hard to call. This sequence originates from an adult with an advanced solid tumor such as melanoma, head and neck, liver or kidney cancer. Sequences were derived from CD4+ or CD8+ T cells sorted from blood, sampled in a trial of the OX40 agonist ivuxolimab. This CDR3 is CASSPLSGFTEAFF. CDR3 DNA: TGTGCCAGCTCACCACTAAGTGGTTTCACTGAAGCTTTCTTT.